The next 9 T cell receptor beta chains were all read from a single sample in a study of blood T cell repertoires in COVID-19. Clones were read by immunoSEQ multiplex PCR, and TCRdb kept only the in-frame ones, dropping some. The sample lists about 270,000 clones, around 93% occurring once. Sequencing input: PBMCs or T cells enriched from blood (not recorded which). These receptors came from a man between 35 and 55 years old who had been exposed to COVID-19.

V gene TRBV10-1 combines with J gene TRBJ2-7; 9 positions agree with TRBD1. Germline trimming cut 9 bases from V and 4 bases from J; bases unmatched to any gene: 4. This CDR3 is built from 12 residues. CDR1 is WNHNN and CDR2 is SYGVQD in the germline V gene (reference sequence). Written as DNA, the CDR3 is TGCGCCAGGGGACAGGGAATATACGAGCAGTACTTC. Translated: CARGQGIYEQYF.

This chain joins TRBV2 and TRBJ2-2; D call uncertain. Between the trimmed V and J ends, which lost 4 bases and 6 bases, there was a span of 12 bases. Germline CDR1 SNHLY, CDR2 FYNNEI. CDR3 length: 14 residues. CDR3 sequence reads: CASSVVPSAGELFF. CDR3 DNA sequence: TGTGCCAGCAGTGTTGTCCCCAGCGCCGGGGAGCTGTTTTTT.

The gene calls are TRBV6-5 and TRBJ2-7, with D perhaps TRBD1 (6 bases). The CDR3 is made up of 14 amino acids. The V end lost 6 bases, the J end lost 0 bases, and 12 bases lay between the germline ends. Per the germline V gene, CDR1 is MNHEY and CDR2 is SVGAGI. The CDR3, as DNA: TGTGCCAGCAGAGCCCGGGACACCTCCTACGAGCAGTACTTC. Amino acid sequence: CASRARDTSYEQYF.

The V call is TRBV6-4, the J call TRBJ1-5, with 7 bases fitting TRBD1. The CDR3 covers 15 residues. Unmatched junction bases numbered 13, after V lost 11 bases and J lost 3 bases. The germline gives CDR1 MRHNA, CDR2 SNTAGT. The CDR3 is CAGRRDSPHNQPQHF. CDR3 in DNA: TGTGCCGGACGACGGGACAGTCCACACAATCAGCCCCAGCATTTT.

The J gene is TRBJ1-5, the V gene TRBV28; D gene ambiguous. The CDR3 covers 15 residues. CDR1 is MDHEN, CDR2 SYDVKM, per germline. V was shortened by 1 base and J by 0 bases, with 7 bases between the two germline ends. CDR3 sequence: CASSLSGYSNQPQHF. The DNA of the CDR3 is TGTGCCAGCAGTTTATCGGGGTATAGCAATCAGCCCCAGCATTTT.

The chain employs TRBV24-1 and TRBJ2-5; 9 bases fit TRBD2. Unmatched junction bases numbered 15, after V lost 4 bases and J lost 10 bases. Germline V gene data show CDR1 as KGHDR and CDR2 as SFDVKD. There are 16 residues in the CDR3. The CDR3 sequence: CATSDPSGRPQWDQYF. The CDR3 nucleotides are TGTGCCACCAGTGACCCGAGCGGGAGGCCCCAATGGGACCAGTACTTC.

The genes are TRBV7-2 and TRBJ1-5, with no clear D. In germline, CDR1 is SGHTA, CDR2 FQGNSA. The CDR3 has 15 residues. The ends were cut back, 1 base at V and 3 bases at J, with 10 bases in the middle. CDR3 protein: CASSLGHQINQPQHF. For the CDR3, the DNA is TGTGCCAGCAGCTTAGGGCACCAAATCAATCAGCCCCAGCATTTT. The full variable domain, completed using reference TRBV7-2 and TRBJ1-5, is GAGVSQSPSNKVTEKGKDVELRCDPISGHTALYWYRQSLGQGLEFLIYFQGNSAPDKSGLPSDRFSAERTGGSVSTLTIQRTQQEDSAVYLCASSLGHQINQPQHFGDGTRLSIL.

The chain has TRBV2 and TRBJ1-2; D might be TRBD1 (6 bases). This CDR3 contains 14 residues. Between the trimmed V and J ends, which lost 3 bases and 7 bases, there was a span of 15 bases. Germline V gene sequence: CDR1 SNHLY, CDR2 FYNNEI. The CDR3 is CASSEARGGVGYTF. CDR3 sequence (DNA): TGTGCCAGCAGTGAGGCCAGGGGTGGAGTTGGCTACACCTTC.

CDR3 residues: CASSQDSREQYF. The CDR3 DNA follows: TGTGCCAGCAGCCAGGACTCCCGCGAGCAGTACTTC. The chain recombines TRBV5-4 with TRBJ2-7; a possible D gene is TRBD2 (5 bases). V lost 4 bases, J lost 6 bases, and 11 bases lay in between. The germline gives CDR1 SGHNT, CDR2 YYREEE (reference sequence). The CDR3 has 12 residues.